This entry concerns a single T cell receptor (beta chain). Its target is not known. The germline V and J ends were trimmed by 1 base and 7 bases, with 5 bases remaining between them. There are 12 residues in the CDR3. Germline V gene data show CDR1 as SGHVS and CDR2 as FNYEAQ. Genomic DNA of each subset was evenly split across several immunoSEQ plates. Method: immunoSEQ multiplex PCR; TCRdb's copy keeps in-frame clones and lacks some. The sample includes around 640,000 clones, approximately 96% of them seen just once. The data belong to a study of shared clonotypes between healthy human individuals. Findings of the study overall: It was anticipated that sequencing depth would influence how many clonotypes donors shared.

It was CD45RO-negative cells, positively selected for CCR7, that made up naive CD8 cells, with terminally differentiated effector memory CD45RA+ cells excluded. Study donors comprised healthy, HIV-negative adults devoid of recent acute infection or vaccination. The chain couples TRBV7-6 to TRBJ1-3; D gene ambiguous. The TCR originated in a woman aged 25 to 39 in good health. Material: naive CD8+ T cells sorted from blood. The DNA of the CDR3 is TGTGCCAGCAGCTTAGGTCCGAACACCATATATTTT. Amino acids: CASSLGPNTIYF.